One T cell receptor beta chain is described in this entry. The data originate from a study of blood T cell repertoires in COVID-19. As originally analysed: Cell counts per sample came from amplifying reference gene primers. Sequencing used immunoSEQ multiplex PCR; TCRdb keeps in-frame clones, though not all of them. Clonal size and the V and J genes are those of that table, whereas D and trimming came from the DNA. The sample includes about 230,000 clones, over 75% seen only once; the top ten take around a tenth. Seattle patient enrollment occurred during active infection, with longitudinal follow-up thereafter. This CDR3 contains 16 residues. Germline V gene lookup returns CDR1 WSHSY and CDR2 SAAADI. J gave up 7 bases and V 3 bases, and 9 bases lay outside the gene matches.

The V and J genes are TRBV10-2 and TRBJ1-6, with TRBD1 matching 7 bases. Sequencing was done on a sample of peripheral blood. This TCR came from a man in his forties or fifties with COVID-19, enrolled during active disease. The CDR3 region has the DNA TGCGCCAGCAGTGAAATAGGGGGCAACGTGAATTCACCCCTCCACTTT. It specifies CASSEIGGNVNSPLHF.